This T cell receptor (beta chain) is drawn from a study of cytomegalovirus exposure and HLA in healthy donors. Germline V gene lookup returns CDR1 SNHLY and CDR2 FYNNEI. The length of the CDR3 is 14 residues. Trimming removed 2 bases at V and 0 bases at J, with 7 bases between. As for this clone: The target antigen is unknown.

Study-wide points: Common viral pathogens were later found to be apparently linked to several of the most significant clusters. HLA alleles showed associations with some 17,000 TCR beta sequences in a later analysis, at a 0.05 false discovery rate. Cytomegalovirus status was reportedly diagnosed by the classifier with high sensitivity and specificity.

Researchers ran the PCR with 60 Vbeta and 13 Jbeta primers. Libraries were prepared by immunoSEQ multiplex PCR; TCRdb keeps only in-frame clonotypes and omits some of them. The data hold 100,000 to 150,000 clones, with about four fifths observed a single time. The sample comprised PBMCs. The J gene is TRBJ1-2, the V gene TRBV2; perhaps TRBD1 as D (5 bases). The origin of this receptor is a woman aged 35 to 49 in good health and CMV-seronegative. The CDR3 sequence is CASSEQGPNYGYTF. The CDR3 DNA reads TGTGCCAGCAGTGAACAGGGCCCTAACTATGGCTACACCTTC.